This T cell receptor (beta chain) was sequenced during a study of tumor and adjacent non-tumor tissue in lung cancer. As for the study in general: Aged about 31 to 80 years, patients included 9 to 11 men and 5 women with stage I to III disease. Notes on the study in general: Top 100 clones took a larger repertoire share in normal lung. Higher tumor TCR diversity was associated with shorter survival.

The V gene end was trimmed by 4 bases and the J gene end by 14 bases; junction bases not matched to a gene: 17. CDR3 length equals 15 residues. CDR1 is SGHNT, CDR2 YYREEE, per germline (reference sequence). Worth noting for this clonotype: The antigen is not known.

Three rounds of nested PCR, following a modified ARM-PCR protocol, produced the TCRbeta library. TCRdb ran MiXCR on the multiplex PCR reads and lists one entry per CDR3 protein. This sample has tens of thousands of distinct CDR3 sequences; 55% to 70% occur once, and the top ten carry about a quarter. This sample's RNA came from whole unsorted tissue. The normal lung tissue was taken more than 3 cm from the tumor edge. Donors were chemotherapy-naive, newly diagnosed lung cancer surgical patients in China, August–November 2014. Sequencing was performed on distant non-tumor lung tissue. J is TRBJ2-5 and V is TRBV5-4; 10 nucleotides align to TRBD2. This TCR came from a woman aged 45-65 years with non-small cell lung cancer. The CDR3 spells CASSPSGSGAEIQYF. The CDR3 DNA is TGTGCCAGCAGCCCTAGCGGGAGTGGGGCAGAGATCCAATACTTC.